A selection of T cell receptor beta chains follows, all from one sample in a study of T cells in Graves' hyperthyroidism and ophthalmopathy. TCRdb recomputed calls from the multiplex PCR reads with MiXCR, one row per CDR3 protein. The sample lists a few hundred thousand distinct CDR3 sequences, roughly 14% occurring once. Sequencing input: blood. The receptors derive from a woman younger than 35 with Graves' hyperthyroidism that later progressed to Graves' ophthalmopathy. The CDR3 runs from the conserved cysteine through the conserved F or W. Fields, in order: V gene, D gene, J gene, clone size, CDR3 DNA, CDR3 protein. A D gene is named only where the DNA matches it firmly. Expanded clones get a size class; other rows say once, few or many, or leave the size out.

>TRBV20-1|-|TRBJ2-3|few
TGCAGTGCTAGCCGGCAGGGGCCCTTTAGCACAGATACGCAGTATTTT
CSASRQGPFSTDTQYF
>TRBV4-3|TRBD1|TRBJ1-4|-
TGCGCCAGCAGCCAGGAGACAGGGACAACTAATGAAAAACTGTTTTTT
CASSQETGTTNEKLFF
>TRBV7-8|-|TRBJ2-4|-
TGTGCCAGCAGCTCAAACTTAGCCAAAAACATTCAGTACTTC
CASSSNLAKNIQYF
>TRBV7-2|-|TRBJ2-7|many
TGTGCCAGCAGCTTAGTTCTCTCGACTTACGAGCAGTACTTC
CASSLVLSTYEQYF
>TRBV12-3/TRBV12-4|-|TRBJ1-3|few
TGTGCCAGCAGTTTTTCGACGGGGGGGGGAAACACCATATATTTT
CASSFSTGGGNTIYF
>TRBV7-9|-|TRBJ2-7|-
TGTGCCAGCAGCTTGGAACGGAACTACGAGCAGTACTTC
CASSLERNYEQYF
>TRBV4-2|TRBD1|TRBJ2-7|few
TGTGCCAGCAGCCAAACTTACCCGGGACAGGGTGACGAGCAGTACTTC
CASSQTYPGQGDEQYF
>TRBV20-1|TRBD2|TRBJ2-2|-
TGCAGTGCTAGATTTGGCGGGGGTACCGGGGAGCTGTTTTTT
CSARFGGGTGELFF
>TRBV19|-|TRBJ1-2|few
TGTGCCAGTAGTCCGCAGTTGTCTACCACCCTTAACTATGGCTACACCTTC
CASSPQLSTTLNYGYTF
>TRBV9|-|TRBJ2-2|few
TGTGCCAGCAGCCCCTACAGGGTGAAGGGGGCCGGGGAGCTGTTTTTT
CASSPYRVKGAGELFF
>TRBV2|TRBD2|TRBJ2-3|many
TGTGCCAGCAGTGAGGCGGGAGGGCCTATAGATACGCAGTATTTT
CASSEAGGPIDTQYF
>TRBV19|TRBD2|TRBJ2-1|few
TGTGCCAGTAAGGAACTAGCGGACCACAATGAGCAGTTCTTC
CASKELADHNEQFF
>TRBV5-1|-|TRBJ2-1|few
TGCGCCAGCAGCTTGGCCCTAGTAAGCCCCCCTGGGTATGAGCAGTTCTTC
CASSLALVSPPGYEQFF
>TRBV5-1|TRBD2|TRBJ2-5|-
TGCGCCAGCAGCTTGGTGGCTGCTCTAGCGGGAACAACCCAGTACTTC
CASSLVAALAGTTQYF
>TRBV11-2|-|TRBJ2-3|many
TGTGCCAGCAGCTTAGCGGGGGGCCGAGGAGATACGCAGTATTTT
CASSLAGGRGDTQYF
>TRBV28|-|TRBJ1-1|-
TGTGCCAGCAGTTGGGCCACCGGGGGTTCTGAAGCTTTCTTT
CASSWATGGSEAFF
>TRBV28|-|TRBJ2-2|few
TGTGCCAGCAGTTTACGACTAGTTAACACCGGGGAGCTGTTTTTT
CASSLRLVNTGELFF
>TRBV24-1|TRBD1|TRBJ2-1|-
TGTGCCACCAGTGATCGGAAGACAGGGCTCGGTGAGCAGTTCTTC
CATSDRKTGLGEQFF
>TRBV6-1|-|TRBJ1-1|few
TGTGCCAGCAGCCCCTGGGCAGGGGCCGTGAACACTGAAGCTTTCTTT
CASSPWAGAVNTEAFF
>TRBV3-1|TRBD1|TRBJ2-2|-
TGTGCCAGCAGCCAAGATAATAGAGGGACAGGGGCGATTTTT
CASSQDNRGTGAIF
>TRBV4-1|TRBD1|TRBJ1-2|few
TGCGCCAGCAGCCCCGAGGACAGGGGGAACTATGGCTACACCTTC
CASSPEDRGNYGYTF
>TRBV19|TRBD2|TRBJ2-1|-
TGTGCCAGTAGTATCACCCTAGCGGGAGGCTACAATGTGCAGTTCTTC
CASSITLAGGYNVQFF
>TRBV27|-|TRBJ1-1|-
TGTGCCAGCAGTTTATCGGCGGTTCGTATAAACACTGAAGCTTTCTTT
CASSLSAVRINTEAFF
>TRBV2|-|TRBJ1-1|few
TGTGCCAGCAGTGAAAGAGGAACGGCTGAAGCTTTCTTT
CASSERGTAEAFF
>TRBV28|-|TRBJ1-2|-
TGTGCCAGCAGGACCCGACAGGTTACCTATGGCTACACCTTC
CASRTRQVTYGYTF
>TRBV5-6|TRBD2|TRBJ2-7|few
TGTGCCAGCAGCCGTCTCCTAGCGGGAGCGTTGGGGGAGCAGTACTTC
CASSRLLAGALGEQYF
>TRBV28|-|TRBJ1-2|many
TGTGCCAGCAGTTTCCCCTCGACAGAATTAAAAGGCTACACCTTC
CASSFPSTELKGYTF
>TRBV9|-|TRBJ2-1|-
TGTGCCAGCAGCGACCCCGACTACAGGTACAATGAGCAGTTCTTC
CASSDPDYRYNEQFF
>TRBV9|TRBD2|TRBJ2-3|few
TGTGCCAGCAGCGTAGCGGGAGGTACGCCAGATACGCAGTATTTT
CASSVAGGTPDTQYF
>TRBV27|TRBD1|TRBJ2-6|few
TGTGCCAGCACCTATCCTTACAGGGGACCCCCCTCTGGGGCCAACGTCCTGACTTTC
CASTYPYRGPPSGANVLTF
>TRBV6-1|-|TRBJ1-2|-
TGTGCCAGCAGACTCCTTCAAAACTATGGCTACACCTTC
CASRLLQNYGYTF
>TRBV27|TRBD2|TRBJ2-1|-
TGTGCCAGCAGAGCAAGCGGGACTTCTCTCAACAATGAGCAGTTCTTC
CASRASGTSLNNEQFF
>TRBV6-9|TRBD1|TRBJ1-1|-
TGTGCCATACGGGACAGGGGGGGATTCACTGAAGCTTTCTTT
CAIRDRGGFTEAFF
>TRBV27|TRBD2|TRBJ2-1|-
TGTGCCAGCAGGGGACTAGCGGCCTCGGGTGAGCAGTTCTTC
CASRGLAASGEQFF
>TRBV9|-|TRBJ2-3|-
TGTGCCAGCAGCGGTAGCGGACCAGATACGCAGTATTTT
CASSGSGPDTQYF
>TRBV11-2|TRBD1|TRBJ1-6|-
TGTGCCAGCAGCTCCATTGGACAGGGGGCTGGGAGTAATTCACCCCTCCACTTT
CASSSIGQGAGSNSPLHF
>TRBV4-1|TRBD2|TRBJ2-1|few
TGCGCCAGCAGCCAAAGCGGGGGGCGGAATGAGCAGTTCTTC
CASSQSGGRNEQFF
>TRBV18|-|TRBJ1-1|many
TGTGCCAGCTCACCACGGGGGATGAACACTGAAGCTTTCTTT
CASSPRGMNTEAFF
>TRBV28|-|TRBJ1-6|many
TGTGCAGCAGGGGTTACTTATTCACCCCTCCACTTT
CAAGVTYSPLHF
>TRBV6-5|TRBD1|TRBJ2-7|many
TGTGCCAGCAGTTGGGGCAGGGGGTACGAGCAGTACTTC
CASSWGRGYEQYF
>TRBV28|-|TRBJ2-5|many
TGTGCCAGCCGAAACTACCGAGGCAGCCAAGAGACCCAGTACTTC
CASRNYRGSQETQYF
>TRBV7-9|TRBD1|TRBJ2-3|-
TGTGCCAGCAGCTTAAAGCAGGGGGTAGATACGCAGTATTTT
CASSLKQGVDTQYF
>TRBV20-1|-|TRBJ2-1|-
TGCAGTGCTCCCTTCAGCGTCGGGTACAATGAGCAGTTCTTC
CSAPFSVGYNEQFF